This T cell receptor (beta chain) is from a study of OX40 agonist ivuxolimab in advanced cancers. The repertoire was sequenced with immunoSEQ multiplex PCR; TCRdb's copy has only in-frame clones and lacks some. The sample shows under 150,000 clones, approximately 90% of them seen only once. CDR1 is MNHNY and CDR2 is SVGAGI in the germline V gene (reference sequence). The CDR3 consists of 13 residues. Trimming left V 5 bases short and J 5 bases short, with 12 bases between. Sequences were derived from CD4+ or CD8+ T cells sorted from blood, sampled in a trial of the OX40 agonist ivuxolimab. The receptor's source is an adult with an advanced solid tumor such as melanoma, head and neck, liver or kidney cancer. The chain employs TRBV6-6 and TRBJ1-1; weak D call: TRBD1 (5 bases). For the CDR3, the DNA is TGTGCCAGCAGTGGCAGGGTGAGGACTGAAGCTTTCTTT. It encodes CASSGRVRTEAFF.